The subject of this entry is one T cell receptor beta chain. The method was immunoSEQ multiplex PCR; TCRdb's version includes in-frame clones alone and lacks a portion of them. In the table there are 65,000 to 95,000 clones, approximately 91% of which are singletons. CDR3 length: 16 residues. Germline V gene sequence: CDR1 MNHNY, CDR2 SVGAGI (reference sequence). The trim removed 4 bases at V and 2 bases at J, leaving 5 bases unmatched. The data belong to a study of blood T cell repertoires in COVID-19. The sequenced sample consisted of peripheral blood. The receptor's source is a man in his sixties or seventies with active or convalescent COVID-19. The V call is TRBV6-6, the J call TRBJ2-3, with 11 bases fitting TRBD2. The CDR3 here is CASSSRLAGYTDTQYF. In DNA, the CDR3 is TGTGCCAGCAGTTCTCGACTAGCGGGGTACACAGATACGCAGTATTTT.